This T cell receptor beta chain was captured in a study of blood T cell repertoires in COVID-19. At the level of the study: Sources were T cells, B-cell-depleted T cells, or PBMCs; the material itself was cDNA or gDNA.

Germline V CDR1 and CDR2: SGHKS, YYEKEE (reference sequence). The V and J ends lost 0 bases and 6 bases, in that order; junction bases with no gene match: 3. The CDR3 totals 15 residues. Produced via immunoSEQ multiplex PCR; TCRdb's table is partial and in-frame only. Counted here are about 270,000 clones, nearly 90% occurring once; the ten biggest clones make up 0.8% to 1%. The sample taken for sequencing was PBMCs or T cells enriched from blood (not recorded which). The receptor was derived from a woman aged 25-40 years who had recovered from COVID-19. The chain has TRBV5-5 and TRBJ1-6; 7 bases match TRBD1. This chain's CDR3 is CASSLGAGGNSPLHF. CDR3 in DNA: TGTGCCAGCAGCTTGGGGGCAGGGGGTAATTCACCCCTCCACTTT. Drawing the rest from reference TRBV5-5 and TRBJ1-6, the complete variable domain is DAGVTQSPTHLIKTRGQQVTLRCSPISGHKSVSWYQQVLGQGPQFIFQYYEKEERGRGNFPDRFSARQFPNYSSELNVNALLLGDSALYLCASSLGAGGNSPLHFGNGTRLTVT.